Presented here are 24 T cell receptor beta chains from one specimen sequenced in a study of cytomegalovirus exposure and HLA in healthy donors. Produced via immunoSEQ multiplex PCR; TCRdb's table is partial and in-frame only. The table includes around 98,000 clones, 70% to 90% detected once. Sequenced: PBMCs. The receptors were gathered from a woman aged 25-40 years in good health and CMV-seronegative.

The rearrangement links TRBV10-3 to TRBJ2-1, with TRBD2 matching 12 bases. Germline V lookup: CDR1 ENHRY, CDR2 SYGVKD. Germline trimming cut 3 bases from V and 5 bases from J; bases unmatched to any gene: 2. The CDR3 spans 15 residues. DNA of the CDR3: TGTGCCATCAGTGAACTAGCGGGGGGCCACAATGAGCAGTTCTTC. Translation gives CAISELAGGHNEQFF.

V is TRBV5-1 and J is TRBJ2-1, with a tentative D call TRBD2 (5 bases). V was shortened by 0 bases and J by 0 bases, with 13 bases between the two germline ends. This CDR3 comprises 17 residues. Looked up from germline, CDR1 is SGHRS and CDR2 is YFSETQ. The CDR3 spells CASSLAGSGSSYNEQFF. In nucleotides, the CDR3 is TGCGCCAGCAGCTTGGCCGGGTCGGGGAGCTCCTACAATGAGCAGTTCTTC.

This clone has only a few counts. The rearrangement links TRBV5-6 to TRBJ1-1, with 7 bases lining up with TRBD1. This CDR3 region has 16 residues. The V segment lost 4 bases and the J segment 3 bases; nucleotides outside the gene matches: 12. Germline V gives CDR1 SGHDT, CDR2 YYEEEE. CDR3 protein: CASSGDRDGLDTEAFF. DNA for the CDR3: TGTGCCAGCAGCGGTGACAGGGACGGGTTGGACACTGAAGCTTTCTTT.

The sample holds one count of this clone. The chain uses TRBV7-2 and TRBJ2-7; 9 bases map to TRBD1. The CDR3 sequence is 14 residues long. Germline values: CDR1 SGHTA, CDR2 FQGNSA. V dropped 5 bases and J dropped 2; count of bases not matched to a gene: 4. The CDR3 sequence is CASSRRQGAYEQYF. The CDR3 DNA is TGTGCCAGCAGCCGTAGACAGGGGGCCTACGAGCAGTACTTC.

CDR3 coding DNA: TGTGCCAGCCGGGCGGGACAGATGGAGACCCAGTACTTC. This gives the protein CASRAGQMETQYF. The chain recombines TRBV6-1 with TRBJ2-5, with a weak D call TRBD1 (7 bases). The CDR3 runs 13 residues. V was shortened by 8 bases and J by 5 bases, with 15 bases between the two germline ends. The V gene's germline CDR1 is MNHNS and CDR2 SASEGT.

The CDR3 coding sequence is TGCGCCAGCAGCCAAGACCCCGTCGGACTAGCCGGCAATGAGCAGTTCTTC. This translates into CASSQDPVGLAGNEQFF. This chain connects TRBV4-3 to TRBJ2-1; 8 nucleotides agree with TRBD2. The CDR3 is 17 amino acids. V shed 0 bases, J shed 6 bases, and the junction held 10 bases outside the gene matches. Germline CDR1 and CDR2: LGHNA and YSLEER.

J is TRBJ1-2 and V is TRBV28; no clear D gene. V dropped 8 bases and J dropped 0 bases, with 16 bases sitting between them. The germline V gene encodes CDR1 MDHEN and CDR2 SYDVKM. This CDR3 region has 15 residues. The CDR3 is CASATWVRSNYGYTF. The DNA for the CDR3 is TGTGCCAGCGCGACTTGGGTCCGTTCTAACTATGGCTACACCTTC.

This chain links TRBV5-1 with TRBJ1-2; D may be TRBD1 (6 bases). V lost 0 bases, J lost 4 bases, and 19 bases lay in between. The germline V gene has CDR1 SGHRS and CDR2 YFSETQ. The CDR3 has 17 residues. The CDR3 DNA is TGCGCCAGCAGCTTGGAAGGGGCAGGGGCTATAGCCTATGGCTACACCTTC. Residues: CASSLEGAGAIAYGYTF.

The V gene is TRBV20-1, the J gene TRBJ2-3; a weak D match, TRBD2 (5 bases). The germline V gene has CDR1 DFQATT and CDR2 SNEGSKA (reference sequence). V lost 5 bases and J lost 8, with 11 bases in between. The CDR3 covers 11 residues. CDR3 DNA sequence: TGCAGTGCTCAGTCCAGCGGTACGCAGTATTTT. Translating gives CSAQSSGTQYF.

The CDR3 DNA reads as TGCGCCAGCAGCAGCTTGGGGTCAGGGTACGAGCAGTACTTC. Translating gives CASSSLGSGYEQYF. This sequence joins TRBV5-1 and TRBJ2-7; D may be TRBD1 (5 bases). The length of the CDR3 is 14 residues. CDR1 is SGHRS, CDR2 YFSETQ, per germline. The V end was cut by 4 bases, the J end by 4 bases, with 15 bases between.

The V gene is TRBV28, the J gene TRBJ1-2; D gene ambiguous. In germline, CDR1 is MDHEN, CDR2 SYDVKM. Trimming cost V 4 bases and J 2 bases, with 5 bases left between them. This CDR3 comprises 12 residues. The CDR3 DNA reads TGTGCCAGCAGTTCTCCGAACTATGGCTACACCTTC. It is translated as CASSSPNYGYTF.

The V gene is TRBV27, the J gene TRBJ2-1, with 9 bases matching TRBD2. The CDR3 spans 22 residues. After removal of 6 bases from V and 0 bases from J, the junction contained 24 bases not matched to a gene. CDR1 is MNHEY and CDR2 is SMNVEV in the germline V gene (reference sequence). CDR3 nucleotide sequence: TGTGCCAGCAGATCAGGGGTTCCGGATAAAGCGGGGGGCTTGAGCTCCTACAATGAGCAGTTCTTC. Its translation: CASRSGVPDKAGGLSSYNEQFF.

In this sample, this clone turned up once. The V call is TRBV6-1, the J call TRBJ1-1; TRBD1 matches 7 bases. The CDR3 totals 14 residues. Per the germline V gene, CDR1 is MNHNS and CDR2 is SASEGT. Germline trimming cut 4 bases from V and 5 bases from J; bases unmatched to any gene: 7. The CDR3 nucleotides read TGTGCCAGCAGTGTCAGACAGGGTGGGACTGAAGCTTTCTTT. Protein product: CASSVRQGGTEAFF.

The chain couples TRBV20-1 to TRBJ2-7, with D possibly being TRBD2 (5 bases). The CDR3 consists of 11 residues. The germline V and J ends were trimmed by 6 bases and 5 bases, with 11 bases remaining between them. Per the germline V gene, CDR1 is DFQATT and CDR2 is SNEGSKA (reference sequence). The CDR3 coding sequence is TGCAGTGCAATAACTAGGGACGAGCAGTACTTC. Protein product: CSAITRDEQYF.

The chain is built from TRBV19 and TRBJ2-5; D ambiguous. Germline lookup yields CDR1 LNHDA and CDR2 SQIVND (reference sequence). This CDR3 has 12 residues. V was shortened by 5 bases and J by 5 bases, with 9 bases between the two germline ends. CDR3 region: CASSASAETQYF. DNA of the CDR3: TGTGCCAGTAGTGCGTCCGCTGAGACCCAGTACTTC.

The rearrangement uses TRBV19 and TRBJ1-1, with D possibly being TRBD1 (6 bases). This CDR3 contains 14 residues. The germline V and J ends were trimmed by 5 bases and 4 bases, with 14 bases remaining between them. The germline V gene has CDR1 LNHDA and CDR2 SQIVND (reference sequence). The CDR3 nucleotides read TGTGCCAGTAGTCTCACAGGGATCCGCACTGAAGCTTTCTTT. Its protein product is CASSLTGIRTEAFF.

V usage is TRBV5-1 and J usage is TRBJ2-5; TRBD2 agrees at 8 bases. Germline V gene lookup returns CDR1 SGHRS and CDR2 YFSETQ. V gave up 6 bases and J gave up 2 bases; unmatched junction bases: 12. This CDR3 has 16 residues. The CDR3 is CASKITPGGRQETQYF. CDR3 bases: TGCGCCAGCAAAATCACACCGGGGGGGCGGCAAGAGACCCAGTACTTC.

This clone was observed a few times. The chain uses TRBV5-8 and TRBJ1-5, with D possibly being TRBD1 (5 bases). The V end lost 4 bases, the J end lost 2 bases, and 13 bases lay between the germline ends. CDR3 length: 15 residues. Germline loops: CDR1 SGHTS, CDR2 YDEGEE. CDR3 DNA: TGTGCCAGCAGCCCCCGGTGGGGGGGCAATCAGCCCCAGCATTTT. Translating it yields CASSPRWGGNQPQHF. Full variable domain (outside the CDR3, taken from reference TRBV5-8 and TRBJ1-5): EAGVTQSPTHLIKTRGQQATLRCSPISGHTSVYWYQQALGLGLQFLLWYDEGEERNRGNFPPRFSGRQFPNYSSELNVNALELEDSALYLCASSPRWGGNQPQHFGDGTRLSIL.

The V call is TRBV7-8, the J call TRBJ2-3, with TRBD2 identical over 7 bases. This CDR3 is built from 19 residues. Germline CDR1 is SGHVS and CDR2 is FQNEAQ. J lost 3 bases, V lost 1 base, and 16 bases had no gene match. The CDR3 DNA follows: TGTGCCAGCAGCTTAGGCCTGCGCGGGAGACGGGGCGGAACAGATACGCAGTATTTT. It codes for CASSLGLRGRRGGTDTQYF.

The V call is TRBV11-2, the J call TRBJ2-4; maybe TRBD1 (6 bases). Germline loops: CDR1 SGHAT, CDR2 FQNNGV. CDR3 length equals 12 residues. Deletions cut 6 bases from V and 15 bases from J, with 18 bases between. The CDR3 protein is CASRPSRGRAYF. CDR3 in DNA: TGTGCCAGCAGACCTTCCAGGGGACGGGCGTACTTC.

The J gene is TRBJ2-1, the V gene TRBV5-4; D may be TRBD2 (6 bases). V gave up 3 bases and J gave up 9 bases, with 10 bases separating them. In germline, CDR1 is SGHNT, CDR2 YYREEE (reference sequence). The CDR3 covers 12 residues. CDR3 in amino acids: CASSWEEVEQFF. The CDR3 DNA sequence: TGTGCCAGCAGCTGGGAGGAGGTTGAGCAGTTCTTC. The whole variable domain, remainder taken from reference TRBV5-4 and TRBJ2-1, is ETGVTQSPTHLIKTRGQQVTLRCSSQSGHNTVSWYQQALGQGPQFIFQYYREEENGRGNFPPRFSGLQFPNYSSELNVNALELDDSALYLCASSWEEVEQFFGPGTRLTVL.

V gene TRBV28 combines with J gene TRBJ2-7; the match to TRBD1 covers 8 bases. Per germline, CDR1 MDHEN and CDR2 SYDVKM. Trimming removed 4 bases from V and 7 bases from J; junction bases left unmatched: 12. CDR3 size: 15 residues. Here the CDR3 reads CASSSPGTGLGEQYF. The CDR3 nucleotides read TGTGCCAGCAGTTCGCCTGGGACAGGCTTAGGGGAGCAGTACTTC.

This clone was seen only a few times. The J gene is TRBJ2-3, the V gene TRBV15, with a possible D match to TRBD1 (6 bases). Deletions cut 2 bases from V and 2 bases from J, with 14 bases between. Germline assignment: CDR1 LNHNV and CDR2 YYDKDF (reference sequence). The CDR3 runs to 16 residues. The DNA for the CDR3 is TGTGCCACCAGCAGAACAGGGCTAGGGACCACAGATACGCAGTATTTT. The encoded protein is CATSRTGLGTTDTQYF.

The chain couples TRBV27 to TRBJ1-1; D might be TRBD1 (5 bases). CDR1 and CDR2 (germline): MNHEY, SMNVEV (reference sequence). Between the trimmed V and J ends, which lost 0 bases and 10 bases, there was a span of 15 bases. The CDR3 totals 14 residues. CDR3 region: CASSLSGTYISAFF. In DNA form, the CDR3 reads TGTGCCAGCAGTTTATCGGGGACTTATATTTCAGCTTTCTTT.